Listed here are 30 T cell receptor beta chains from one sample, sequenced in a study of regulatory dendritic cells for organ transplantation. Generated by immunoSEQ multiplex PCR, the TCRdb table keeps only in-frame clones and is missing some. The sample lists roughly 12,000 clones; about 70% were seen once. No antigen has been identified for these receptors. Allogeneic regulatory or mature dendritic cells were co-cultured for less than six days with CFSE-labeled sorted T cells at 1:10. Material: naive CD4+ T cells from blood cultured with regulatory dendritic cells. Subset meaning: CD45RA+ naive T cells. Receptors originate from a human donor in good health.

This clone showed up just once. The chain employs TRBV15 and TRBJ1-6, with 7 bases matching TRBD1. CDR3 length: 15 amino acids. The germline CDR1 and CDR2 sequences are LNHNV and YYDKDF (reference sequence). The V segment lost 4 bases and the J segment 5 bases; nucleotides outside the gene matches: 5. CDR3 in DNA: TGTGCCACCAGCAACAGACAGGGCAATAATTCACCCCTCCACTTT. Its translation is CATSNRQGNNSPLHF.

The gene calls are TRBV9 and TRBJ2-7, with TRBD1 identical over 7 bases. Germline CDR1 and CDR2: SGDLS and YYNGEE. V shed 0 bases, J shed 2 bases, and the junction held 5 bases outside the gene matches. This CDR3 region has 15 residues. Written as DNA, the CDR3 is TGTGCCAGCAGCGTAGGGGTAGGGGGCGCCTACGAGCAGTACTTC. This gives the protein CASSVGVGGAYEQYF. The full variable domain, its missing parts supplied by reference TRBV9 and TRBJ2-7, is DSGVTQTPKHLITATGQRVTLRCSPRSGDLSVYWYQQSLDQGLQFLIQYYNGEERAKGNILERFSAQQFPDLHSELNLSSLELGDSALYFCASSVGVGGAYEQYFGPGTRLTVT.

The V call is TRBV5-4, the J call TRBJ2-7; 7 bases are shared with TRBD1. V was clipped by 0 bases and J by 2 bases; unmatched bases: 2. Germline V gives CDR1 SGHNT, CDR2 YYREEE (reference sequence). This CDR3 region has 14 residues. CDR3 bases: TGTGCCAGCAGCTTGGGGGGACAGACCTACGAGCAGTACTTC. Translated, it gives CASSLGGQTYEQYF.

The chain carries TRBV18 and TRBJ2-2, with TRBD1 matching over 7 bases. Germline V gene lookup returns CDR1 KGHSH and CDR2 LQKENI. The CDR3 is 14 amino acids. Unmatched junction bases numbered 5, after V lost 6 bases and J lost 4 bases. The CDR3 reads CASSRGGSTGELFF. In DNA form, the CDR3 reads TGTGCCAGCTCGCGAGGGGGCAGCACCGGGGAGCTGTTTTTT.

This chain joins TRBV18 and TRBJ1-1; 9 nucleotides align to TRBD1. Germline-derived CDR1 and CDR2 are KGHSH and LQKENI. The CDR3 is 15 residues long. V shed 2 bases and J 2 bases; nucleotides not matched to a gene: 3. CDR3 nucleotides: TGTGCCAGCTCACCAACGGGACAGGGTAACACTGAAGCTTTCTTT. Its protein product is CASSPTGQGNTEAFF.

In this sample, this clone turned up a few times. This sequence joins TRBV18 and TRBJ1-1, with D unresolved. V was shortened by 1 base and J by 1 base, with 7 bases between the two germline ends. The CDR3 consists of 14 residues. Germline lookup yields CDR1 KGHSH and CDR2 LQKENI. This chain's CDR3 is CASSPLPRNTEAFF. The CDR3 nucleotides read TGTGCCAGCTCACCACTCCCCCGGAACACTGAAGCTTTCTTT.

V and J are TRBV18 and TRBJ2-7; D perhaps matches TRBD1 (5 bases). V was clipped by 8 bases and J by 6 bases, with 14 bases between them. The CDR3 length is 12 residues. The germline V gene encodes CDR1 KGHSH and CDR2 LQKENI. The CDR3: CASRLQGSEQYF. The CDR3 DNA follows: TGTGCCAGCCGTCTTCAGGGAAGCGAGCAGTACTTC.

The gene calls are TRBV29-1 and TRBJ2-5; no firm D call. In germline, CDR1 is SQVTM, CDR2 ANQGSEA. Trimming pared 3 bases from V and 2 bases from J, leaving 7 bases between. The CDR3 has 12 residues. CDR3 protein: CSVEELQETQYF. For the CDR3, the DNA is TGCAGCGTTGAGGAGCTACAAGAGACCCAGTACTTC. Looking up the rest from reference TRBV29-1 and TRBJ2-5 gives the full variable domain: SAVISQKPSRDICQRGTSLTIQCQVDSQVTMMFWYRQQPGQSLTLIATANQGSEATYESGFVIDKFPISRPNLTFSTLTVSNMSPEDSSIYLCSVEELQETQYFGPGTRLLVL.

This chain links TRBV7-9 with TRBJ2-2, with 8 bases matching TRBD1. V gave up 5 bases and J gave up 1 base; unmatched junction bases: 3. The CDR3 is 15 amino acids. Looked up from germline, CDR1 is SEHNR and CDR2 is FQNEAQ (reference sequence). This CDR3 is CASSPGQGNTGELFF. The DNA of the CDR3 is TGTGCCAGCAGCCCAGGACAGGGGAACACCGGGGAGCTGTTTTTT.

This clone has a handful of counts. The chain carries TRBV18 and TRBJ2-2; 7 bases are a match to TRBD1. The CDR3 spans 14 residues. Germline V gene lookup returns CDR1 KGHSH and CDR2 LQKENI. J gave up 2 bases and V 9 bases, and 6 bases lay outside the gene matches. CDR3 nucleotides: TGTGCCAGTTCCGGGACAGCCAACACCGGGGAGCTGTTTTTT. Protein product: CASSGTANTGELFF.

The chain employs TRBV7-8 and TRBJ1-6; D might be TRBD1 (5 bases). Trimming cost V 1 base and J 12 bases, with 16 bases left between them. This CDR3 is built from 15 residues. CDR1 is SGHVS, CDR2 FQNEAQ, per germline. The chain's CDR3 is CASSLGSTGSQPLHF. DNA for the CDR3: TGTGCCAGCAGCTTAGGGTCAACAGGCTCGCAACCCCTCCACTTT.

On this clone: One junction end disagrees with the germline gene, perhaps due to a read error. The rearrangement joins TRBV4-2 to TRBJ2-5, with TRBD2 matching over 10 bases. The germline gives CDR1 LGHNA, CDR2 YNFKEQ. The CDR3 totals 17 residues. CDR3 region: CASSQVDIAGGQATQYF. The CDR3 DNA follows: TGTGCCAGCAGCCAAGTCGATATAGCGGGGGGCCAAGCGACCCAGTACTTC.

The chain employs TRBV5-1 and TRBJ1-2; 7 nucleotides align to TRBD1. With 2 bases clipped from V and 1 base from J, the junction kept 5 bases outside the gene matches. The germline gives CDR1 SGHRS, CDR2 YFSETQ. This CDR3 spans 15 amino acids. CDR3 loop: CASSLGQAVNYGYTF. CDR3 nucleotide sequence: TGCGCCAGCAGCTTAGGACAGGCGGTTAACTATGGCTACACCTTC.

This clone was counted only a few times. This rearrangement joins TRBV18 to TRBJ1-1; perhaps TRBD1 as D (5 bases). The CDR3 extends over 13 amino acids. Trimming removed 3 bases from V and 1 base from J, with 6 bases in between. The germline CDR1 and CDR2 sequences are KGHSH and LQKENI. CDR3 loop: CASSPQGNTEAFF. The CDR3 DNA reads as TGTGCCAGCTCACCTCAGGGGAACACTGAAGCTTTCTTT.

V usage is TRBV7-3 and J usage is TRBJ2-3; 8 positions agree with TRBD2. Germline assignment: CDR1 SGHTA and CDR2 FQGTGA. With V trimmed by 2 bases and J by 5 bases, 6 bases remained unmatched. The CDR3 spans 15 residues. CDR3 DNA: TGTGCCAGCAGCTTATATACTAGCGGCGAAGATACGCAGTATTTT. As protein: CASSLYTSGEDTQYF.

V and J are TRBV7-2 and TRBJ1-1; D perhaps matches TRBD1 (6 bases). Germline V gives CDR1 SGHTA, CDR2 FQGNSA. The germline V and J ends were trimmed by 1 base and 6 bases, with 9 bases remaining between them. This CDR3 is built from 13 residues. CDR3 sequence: CASSLDRASEAFF. CDR3 nucleotides: TGTGCCAGCAGCTTAGACAGGGCTTCTGAAGCTTTCTTT.

This clone was detected only a few times. The CDR3 protein is CASSRQGPLNSPLHF. The CDR3 coding sequence is TGTGCCAGCAGTCGGCAGGGGCCTCTTAATTCACCCCTCCACTTT. The chain carries TRBV6-5 and TRBJ1-6; the D gene is possibly TRBD1 (6 bases). The CDR3 is made up of 15 amino acids. CDR1 and CDR2 (germline): MNHEY, SVGAGI. The V end was cut by 5 bases, the J end by 6 bases, with 14 bases between.

The chain uses TRBV14 and TRBJ1-1; 7 positions agree with TRBD1. Germline values: CDR1 SGHDN, CDR2 FVKESK. The CDR3 contains 14 residues. V lost 1 base, J lost 9 bases, and 8 bases stayed unmatched. In nucleotides, the CDR3 is TGTGCCAGCAGCCAAGGGCCCAGGGGGGCCAAAGCTTTCTTT. Translating it yields CASSQGPRGAKAFF. The whole variable domain, remainder taken from reference TRBV14 and TRBJ1-1, is EAGVTQFPSHSVIEKGQTVTLRCDPISGHDNLYWYRRVMGKEIKFLLHFVKESKQDESGMPNNRFLAERTGGTYSTLKVQPAELEDSGVYFCASSQGPRGAKAFFGQGTRLTVV.

This clone is a singleton in its sample. The chain carries TRBV5-4 and TRBJ2-4; D perhaps matches TRBD2 (7 bases). The CDR3 covers 14 residues. The V gene lost 4 bases and the J gene lost 10 bases, with 18 bases spanning the gap. Germline V gene lookup returns CDR1 SGHNT and CDR2 YYREEE (reference sequence). CDR3 amino acids: CASSGGGGSEIQYF. As DNA, the CDR3 is TGTGCCAGCAGCGGGGGCGGGGGATCAGAGATTCAGTACTTC.

The J gene is TRBJ1-5, the V gene TRBV6-1; D might be TRBD1 (6 bases). Germline assignment: CDR1 MNHNS and CDR2 SASEGT. This CDR3 contains 15 residues. V was cut by 8 bases and J by 3 bases, with 17 bases left in between. In nucleotides, the CDR3 is TGTGCCAGCGGGGGGGCCCTGGAAGACAATCAGCCCCAGCATTTT. Amino acids: CASGGALEDNQPQHF.

Only a few counts were recorded for this clone. The rearrangement links TRBV4-3 to TRBJ1-5; TRBD1 matches 8 bases. The germline V gene has CDR1 LGHNA and CDR2 YSLEER. The ends lost 2 bases at V and 2 bases at J; junction bases unmatched: 5. The CDR3 has 16 amino acids. The CDR3 region is CASSQPKTGGNQPQHF. The CDR3 nucleotides are TGCGCCAGCAGCCAACCTAAGACAGGGGGCAATCAGCCCCAGCATTTT.

The chain is built from TRBV5-6 and TRBJ1-2; 7 positions agree with TRBD1. The CDR3 sequence is 13 residues long. Germline assignment: CDR1 SGHDT and CDR2 YYEEEE. After removal of 2 bases from V and 5 bases from J, the junction contained 3 bases not matched to a gene. The DNA for the CDR3 is TGTGCCAGCAGCTTCCGGGACAGTTATGGCTACACCTTC. It codes for CASSFRDSYGYTF.

The V call is TRBV23-1, the J call TRBJ1-1; possibly TRBD1 for D (5 bases). TRBV23-1 is sorted into the ORF group, with uncertain function. The V end was cut by 1 base, the J end by 5 bases, with 8 bases between. The CDR3 covers 13 residues. The CDR3 sequence is CASSQCGGTEAFF. CDR3 bases: TGCGCCAGCAGTCAATGCGGGGGAACTGAAGCTTTCTTT.

This clone came up once. V and J are TRBV6-6 and TRBJ1-6; D ambiguous. Trimming took off 3 bases at V and 7 bases at J, with 10 bases between the two ends. The CDR3 totals 14 residues. The germline V gene encodes CDR1 MNHNY and CDR2 SVGAGI (reference sequence). CDR3 sequence reads: CASSYPGRNSPLHF. The DNA of the CDR3 is TGTGCCAGCAGTTATCCTGGGAGAAATTCACCCCTCCACTTT.

This chain uses TRBV9 with TRBJ2-1; D is perhaps TRBD1 (6 bases). Germline CDR1 SGDLS, CDR2 YYNGEE. V was cut by 0 bases and J by 12 bases, with 7 bases left in between. The CDR3 runs 11 residues. CDR3 DNA sequence: TGTGCCAGCAGCGTAGCCAGGGGGCAGTTCTTC. Its translation is CASSVARGQFF.

The rearrangement links TRBV5-4 to TRBJ1-3; 7 bases match TRBD1. The length of the CDR3 is 14 residues. Trimming cost V 3 bases and J 2 bases; bases outside gene matches: 2. Germline CDR1 SGHNT, CDR2 YYREEE (reference sequence). DNA for the CDR3: TGTGCCAGCAGCTCAGGGGGTACTGGAAACACCATATATTTT. Protein sequence: CASSSGGTGNTIYF.

The chain uses TRBV5-1 and TRBJ2-1, with TRBD1 matching over 9 bases. V lost 4 bases and J lost 9; bases outside the gene matches: 5. CDR3 size: 13 residues. Germline assignment: CDR1 SGHRS and CDR2 YFSETQ. CDR3 sequence: CASSAGQGGEQFF. In DNA form, the CDR3 reads TGCGCCAGCAGCGCGGGACAGGGCGGTGAGCAGTTCTTC.

Only one count was recorded for this clone. CDR3: CASSVDNSGYNEQFF. CDR3 coding DNA: TGTGCCAGCAGCGTAGATAATAGCGGTTACAATGAGCAGTTCTTC. The rearrangement links TRBV9 to TRBJ2-1, with D possibly TRBD2 on 6 matching bases. CDR1 is SGDLS, CDR2 YYNGEE, per germline. The CDR3 covers 15 residues. V lost 0 bases to trimming and J lost 4 bases, with 11 bases between them.

The chain carries TRBV6-5 and TRBJ2-5, with D perhaps matching TRBD2 (6 bases). Trimming pared 4 bases from V and 3 bases from J, leaving 9 bases between. The CDR3 extends over 13 amino acids. Germline CDR1 MNHEY, CDR2 SVGAGI. The CDR3 is CASSLGLEETQYF. DNA of the CDR3: TGTGCCAGCAGTTTGGGACTCGAAGAGACCCAGTACTTC.

This chain connects TRBV5-1 to TRBJ2-1; TRBD2 agrees at 8 bases. CDR1 and CDR2 from the germline V gene are SGHRS and YFSETQ. V was pared by 2 bases and J by 8 bases, with 6 bases of the junction left unmatched. This CDR3 has 14 amino acids. In nucleotides, the CDR3 is TGCGCCAGCAGCTTCGGGGGGGCCACGGATGAGCAGTTCTTC. This gives the protein CASSFGGATDEQFF.